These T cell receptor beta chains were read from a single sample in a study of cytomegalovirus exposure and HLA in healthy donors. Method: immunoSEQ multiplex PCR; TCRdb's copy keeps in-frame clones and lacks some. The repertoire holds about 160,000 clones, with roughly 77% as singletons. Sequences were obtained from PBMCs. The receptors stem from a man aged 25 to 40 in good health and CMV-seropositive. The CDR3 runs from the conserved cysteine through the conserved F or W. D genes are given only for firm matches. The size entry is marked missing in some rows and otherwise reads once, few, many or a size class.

CDR3 DNA: TGTGCCAGCAGCCTGGGTAGTTGGTACCAAGAGACCCAGTACTTC; CDR3 protein: CASSLGSWYQETQYF; V gene: TRBV5-6; D gene: .; J gene: TRBJ2-5; clone size: few
CDR3 DNA: TGTGCCAGCCTGGGGAGGTTAGAGACCCAGTACTTC; CDR3 protein: CASLGRLETQYF; V gene: TRBV6-1; D gene: .; J gene: TRBJ2-5; clone size: .
CDR3 DNA: TGTGCCAGCATTCGGACAGGGGGGAACACTGAAGCTTTCTTT; CDR3 protein: CASIRTGGNTEAFF; V gene: TRBV2; D gene: TRBD1; J gene: TRBJ1-1; clone size: .
CDR3 DNA: TGTGCCTGGAGTGTGCAGGGCCCAGGGTACTTC; CDR3 protein: CAWSVQGPGYF; V gene: TRBV30; D gene: .; J gene: TRBJ2-5; clone size: .
CDR3 DNA: TGTGCCAGCAGCTTAGATACAGGGTGGCAAGAGACCCAGTACTTC; CDR3 protein: CASSLDTGWQETQYF; V gene: TRBV11-2; D gene: .; J gene: TRBJ2-5; clone size: .
CDR3 DNA: TGTGCCAGCAGCCCTACCCCAGGACAGGACAGCTCCTACGAGCAGTACTTC; CDR3 protein: CASSPTPGQDSSYEQYF; V gene: TRBV7-9; D gene: TRBD1; J gene: TRBJ2-7; clone size: .
CDR3 DNA: TGTGCCAGCAGCTGGCGATTAGGGACTAGCGGGGGAAGCACAGATACGCAGTATTTT; CDR3 protein: CASSWRLGTSGGSTDTQYF; V gene: TRBV7-2; D gene: TRBD2; J gene: TRBJ2-3; clone size: few
CDR3 DNA: TGCGCCAGCAGCCCAGAATATAGCAATCAGCCCCAGCATTTT; CDR3 protein: CASSPEYSNQPQHF; V gene: TRBV4-1; D gene: .; J gene: TRBJ1-5; clone size: .
CDR3 DNA: TGTGCCAGCAGTGACACCTGGACTCCTGCTAGCACAGATACGCAGTATTTT; CDR3 protein: CASSDTWTPASTDTQYF; V gene: TRBV6-4; D gene: .; J gene: TRBJ2-3; clone size: .
CDR3 DNA: TGCGCCAGCAGCTTGTTAGCGGGGGAGTCCTACGAGCAGTACTTC; CDR3 protein: CASSLLAGESYEQYF; V gene: TRBV5-1; D gene: TRBD2; J gene: TRBJ2-7; clone size: .
CDR3 DNA: TGTGCCAGCAGCCCCATCGGACAGGGGGTCTACGAGCAGTACTTC; CDR3 protein: CASSPIGQGVYEQYF; V gene: TRBV5-6; D gene: TRBD1; J gene: TRBJ2-7; clone size: once